Listed below are T cell receptor beta chains from one sample, sequenced in a study of T cells in Graves' hyperthyroidism and ophthalmopathy. TCRdb called the multiplex PCR reads again in MiXCR, with one record for every CDR3 protein. The table lists 490,000 or so distinct CDR3 sequences, 20% of them singletons, with 40% to 50% in the top ten. The sequenced sample consisted of blood. The source is a man aged 35 to 55 with Graves' ophthalmopathy. CDR3s include the opening cysteine and the closing phenylalanine or tryptophan. Fields, in order: V gene, J gene, D gene, clone size, CDR3 DNA, CDR3 protein. A D gene is named only where the DNA matches it firmly. Only part of the rows carry a size: once, few, many, or a class if the clone is expanded.

V gene: TRBV15
J gene: TRBJ2-3
D gene: TRBD2
clone size: many
CDR3 DNA: TGTGCCACCAGCAGACTAGCGGGGAGCACAGATACGCAGTATTTT
CDR3 protein: CATSRLAGSTDTQYF

V gene: TRBV30
J gene: TRBJ2-1
D gene: TRBD2
clone size: NA
CDR3 DNA: TGTGCCTGGAGTGGACTAGCGGTCCTGGGGGGCAATGAGCAGTTCTTC
CDR3 protein: CAWSGLAVLGGNEQFF

V gene: TRBV2
J gene: TRBJ2-5
D gene: NA
clone size: many
CDR3 DNA: TGTGCCAGCAGTGGGGGAGGTGCCCGGGACGGACGATTTGGGTACTTC
CDR3 protein: CASSGGGARDGRFGYF

V gene: TRBV6-5
J gene: TRBJ2-7
D gene: NA
clone size: few
CDR3 DNA: TGTGCCAGCAGTTACGAGTCCCCCGGGGAGCAGTACTTC
CDR3 protein: CASSYESPGEQYF

V gene: TRBV6-2/TRBV6-3
J gene: TRBJ2-1
D gene: TRBD1
clone size: NA
CDR3 DNA: TGTGCCAGCAGTTACGTAGGGGGCCCCCCCAATGAGCAGTTCTTC
CDR3 protein: CASSYVGGPPNEQFF

V gene: TRBV24-1
J gene: TRBJ1-2
D gene: TRBD1
clone size: NA
CDR3 DNA: TGTGCCACCAGTGAACCGGACAGGGGCTATGGCTACACCTTC
CDR3 protein: CATSEPDRGYGYTF

V gene: TRBV7-2
J gene: TRBJ2-1
D gene: TRBD2
clone size: NA
CDR3 DNA: TGTGCCAGCAGCTCCCTCTCTCCAGCGGGAGACAGTGAGCAGTTCTTC
CDR3 protein: CASSSLSPAGDSEQFF

V gene: TRBV7-6
J gene: TRBJ2-1
D gene: NA
clone size: many
CDR3 DNA: TGTGCCAGCAGCTTAGGAATCTCTAGCTCCTACAATGAGCAGTTCTTC
CDR3 protein: CASSLGISSSYNEQFF

V gene: TRBV6-2/TRBV6-3
J gene: TRBJ2-5
D gene: NA
clone size: NA
CDR3 DNA: TGTGCCAGCAGTTACCCACACGGAGGGGCAGAGACCCAGTACTTC
CDR3 protein: CASSYPHGGAETQYF

V gene: TRBV12-3/TRBV12-4
J gene: TRBJ2-7
D gene: NA
clone size: few
CDR3 DNA: TGTGCCAGCAGTTTAGCCCTTGTGACCAGCTCCTACGAGCAGTACTTC
CDR3 protein: CASSLALVTSSYEQYF

V gene: TRBV20-1
J gene: TRBJ1-2
D gene: TRBD1
clone size: NA
CDR3 DNA: TGCAGTGCTAGAGACCTCCCCAGGGGGTGGGAGTATGGCTACACCTTC
CDR3 protein: CSARDLPRGWEYGYTF

V gene: TRBV29-1
J gene: TRBJ2-1
D gene: TRBD1
clone size: NA
CDR3 DNA: TGCAGCGTTTCCTCCGGGACAGGGGGCGTCTATGAGCAGTTCTTC
CDR3 protein: CSVSSGTGGVYEQFF